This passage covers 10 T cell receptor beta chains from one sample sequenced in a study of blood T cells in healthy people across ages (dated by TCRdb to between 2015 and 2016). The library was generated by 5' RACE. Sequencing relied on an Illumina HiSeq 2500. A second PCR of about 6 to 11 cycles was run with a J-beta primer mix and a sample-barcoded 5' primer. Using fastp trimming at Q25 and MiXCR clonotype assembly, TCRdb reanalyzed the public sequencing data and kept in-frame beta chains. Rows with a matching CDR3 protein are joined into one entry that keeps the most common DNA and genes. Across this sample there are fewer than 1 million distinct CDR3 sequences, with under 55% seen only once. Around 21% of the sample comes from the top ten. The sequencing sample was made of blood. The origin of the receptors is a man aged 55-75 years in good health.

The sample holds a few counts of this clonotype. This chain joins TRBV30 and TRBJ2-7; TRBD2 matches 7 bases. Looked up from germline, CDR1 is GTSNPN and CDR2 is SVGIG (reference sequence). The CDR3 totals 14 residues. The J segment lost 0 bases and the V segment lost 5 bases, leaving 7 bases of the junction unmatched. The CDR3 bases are TGTGCCTGGGAAACAGGCGGGGGCTCCTACGAGCAGTACTTC. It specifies CAWETGGGSYEQYF.

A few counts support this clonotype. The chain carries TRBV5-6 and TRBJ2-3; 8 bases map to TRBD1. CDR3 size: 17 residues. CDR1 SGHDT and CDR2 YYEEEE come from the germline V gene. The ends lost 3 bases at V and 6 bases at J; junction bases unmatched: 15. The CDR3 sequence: CASSWIRQGTGPDTQYF. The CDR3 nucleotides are TGTGCCAGCAGCTGGATAAGACAGGGGACGGGACCCGATACGCAGTATTTT.

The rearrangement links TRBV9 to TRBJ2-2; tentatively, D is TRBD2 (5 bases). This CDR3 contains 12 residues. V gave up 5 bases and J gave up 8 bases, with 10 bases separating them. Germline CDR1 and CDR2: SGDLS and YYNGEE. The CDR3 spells CASREGGGELFF. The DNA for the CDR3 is TGTGCCAGCAGAGAGGGCGGTGGGGAGCTGTTTTTT.

CDR3 sequence: CASSQDDRLSGANVLTF. CDR3 bases: TGCGCCAGCAGCCAAGACGACAGGTTGAGCGGGGCCAACGTCCTGACTTTC. The V and J genes are TRBV4-3 and TRBJ2-6, with D possibly being TRBD1 (6 bases). This CDR3 has 17 amino acids. Trimming left V 0 bases short and J 4 bases short, with 13 bases between. Germline V CDR1 and CDR2: LGHNA, YSLEER.

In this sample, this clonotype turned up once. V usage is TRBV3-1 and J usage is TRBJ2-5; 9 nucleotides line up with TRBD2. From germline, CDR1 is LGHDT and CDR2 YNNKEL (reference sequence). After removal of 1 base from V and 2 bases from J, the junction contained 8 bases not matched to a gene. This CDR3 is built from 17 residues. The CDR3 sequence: CASSQVWISGGQETQYF. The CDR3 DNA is TGTGCCAGCAGCCAAGTGTGGATTAGCGGGGGACAAGAGACCCAGTACTTC.

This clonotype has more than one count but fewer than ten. The CDR3 nucleotides read TGTGCCAGCAGGACAGGGGAGCACAACTATGGCTACACCTTC. It is translated as CASRTGEHNYGYTF. The gene calls are TRBV5-5 and TRBJ1-2; 8 bases are shared with TRBD1. The germline V gene encodes CDR1 SGHKS and CDR2 YYEKEE (reference sequence). CDR3 length equals 14 residues. V lost 5 bases, J lost 2 bases, and 5 bases stayed unmatched.

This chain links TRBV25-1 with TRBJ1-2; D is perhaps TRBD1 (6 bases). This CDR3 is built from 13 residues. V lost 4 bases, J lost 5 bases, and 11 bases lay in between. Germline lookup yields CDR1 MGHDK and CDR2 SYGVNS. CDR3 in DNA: TGTGCCAGCAGTGCTACAGGGAAATATGGCTACACCTTC. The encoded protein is CASSATGKYGYTF.

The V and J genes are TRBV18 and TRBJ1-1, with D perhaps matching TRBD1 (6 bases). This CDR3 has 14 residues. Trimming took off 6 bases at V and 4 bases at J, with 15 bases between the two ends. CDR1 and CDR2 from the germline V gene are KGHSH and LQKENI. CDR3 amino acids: CASSRDTVGTEAFF. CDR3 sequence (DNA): TGTGCCAGCTCCCGGGACACCGTGGGCACTGAAGCTTTCTTT.

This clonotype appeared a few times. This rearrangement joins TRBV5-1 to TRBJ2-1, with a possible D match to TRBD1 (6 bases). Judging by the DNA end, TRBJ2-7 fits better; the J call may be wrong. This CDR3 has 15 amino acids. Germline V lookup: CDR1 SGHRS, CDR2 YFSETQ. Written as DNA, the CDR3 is TGCGCCAGCAGCTTGGCCGAGGCAGGGGTTGGGGAGCAGTACTTC. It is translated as CASSLAEAGVGEQYF.

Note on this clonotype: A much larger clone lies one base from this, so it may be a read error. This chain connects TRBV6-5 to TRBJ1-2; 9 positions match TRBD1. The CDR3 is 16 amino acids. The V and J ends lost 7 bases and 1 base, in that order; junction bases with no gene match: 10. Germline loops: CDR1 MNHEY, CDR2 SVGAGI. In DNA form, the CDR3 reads TGTGCCAGCATTATACCACAGGGGGCGAGTAACTATGGCTACACCTTC. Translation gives CASIIPQGASNYGYTF.